This T cell receptor beta chain was sequenced during a study of blood T cell repertoires in COVID-19. CDR1 and CDR2 from the germline V gene are MNHNS and SASEGT. The CDR3 has 15 amino acids. V lost 3 bases and J 0 bases, leaving 12 bases between the germline ends. Measured with immunoSEQ multiplex PCR; TCRdb has only the in-frame clones, and not every one. The data hold hundreds of thousands of clones, with 88% observed a single time. This clone was counted only a few times. The receptor was derived from a woman aged 50 to 65 with COVID-19, enrolled during active disease. The rearrangement uses TRBV6-1 and TRBJ2-7; tentative D call: TRBD1 (5 bases). The sequencing sample was made of peripheral blood. CDR3 bases: TGTGCCAGCAGTGAGGGGTGGCAGGGCTCCTACGAGCAGTACTTC. Its protein product is CASSEGWQGSYEQYF.